The 5 T cell receptor beta chains listed next were all sequenced from one sample in a study of T cells after yellow fever vaccination (dated by TCRdb to between 2018 and 2021). The sample's treatment or condition label, in plain terms: live attenuated yellow fever vaccine strain. Library preparation was by 5' RACE. The sequencer was an Illumina HiSeq 2500. The raw public reads went through TCRdb reprocessing: fastp at Q25, MiXCR clone calling, in-frame beta chains kept. Every CDR3 protein is listed once, alongside the most common genes and DNA of its rows. Counted in this sample were roughly 520,000 distinct CDR3 sequences; roughly 22% of them appeared once. Clones ranked in the top ten supply around 17% of the sample. The sample in question was PBMCs, obtained 21 days after the first yellow fever vaccination. These receptors were taken from a man between 18 and 29 years old who received the YFV17D yellow fever vaccine.

This clonotype has a count of ten or more. The chain combines TRBV6-2 or TRBV6-3 with TRBJ2-7; 9 nucleotides match TRBD1. Trimming removed 4 bases from V and 2 bases from J; junction bases left unmatched: 12. This CDR3 contains 17 residues. The germline CDR1 and CDR2 sequences are MNHEY and SVGEGT. The DNA of the CDR3 is TGTGCCAGCAGTTTTCCGGGACAGGGATACCATACCTACGAGCAGTACTTC. It specifies CASSFPGQGYHTYEQYF.

In its sample, this clonotype was seen a few times. V is TRBV5-1 and J is TRBJ2-2, with D perhaps matching TRBD2 (5 bases). V lost 1 base to trimming and J lost 5 bases, with 12 bases between them. Germline loops: CDR1 SGHRS, CDR2 YFSETQ. The CDR3 sequence is 15 residues long. CDR3 loop: CASSLSTSETGELFF. In DNA form, the CDR3 reads TGCGCCAGCAGCTTGAGCACTAGTGAGACCGGGGAGCTGTTTTTT. Full variable domain (outside the CDR3, taken from reference TRBV5-1 and TRBJ2-2): KAGVTQTPRYLIKTRGQQVTLSCSPISGHRSVSWYQQTPGQGLQFLFEYFSETQRNKGNFPGRFSGRQFSNSRSEMNVSTLELGDSALYLCASSLSTSETGELFFGEGSRLTVL.

The chain joins TRBV25-1 to TRBJ1-6; TRBD1 aligns across 8 bases. This CDR3 is 14 amino acids long. The ends lost 4 bases at V and 9 bases at J; junction bases unmatched: 5. Germline CDR1 MGHDK, CDR2 SYGVNS. The CDR3 sequence is CASSATGVGSPLHF. The CDR3 DNA follows: TGTGCCAGCAGTGCGACAGGGGTCGGTTCACCCCTCCACTTT.

This clonotype has just a few counts. The gene calls are TRBV9 and TRBJ2-1; the D is unclear. From germline, CDR1 is SGDLS and CDR2 YYNGEE. The V end lost 4 bases, the J end lost 0 bases, and 11 bases lay between the germline ends. CDR3 length: 15 amino acids. This CDR3 reads CASSQDPGSYNEQFF. The CDR3 bases are TGTGCCAGCAGCCAAGATCCCGGCTCCTACAATGAGCAGTTCTTC.

The chain couples TRBV28 to TRBJ2-3, with 12 bases matching TRBD2. CDR3 size: 17 residues. CDR1 is MDHEN, CDR2 SYDVKM, per germline. V dropped 1 base and J dropped 3; count of bases not matched to a gene: 5. The CDR3 DNA follows: TGTGCCAGCAGTTTATTACTAGCGGGGGGATTAACAGATACGCAGTATTTT. Translation gives CASSLLLAGGLTDTQYF.